The entry below describes one T cell receptor beta chain. The antigen is not known. This record comes from a study of response to subunit inactivated influenza vaccine. TCRdb re-called the RT-PCR reads through MiXCR, storing one row per CDR3 protein. This repertoire shows 540,000 or so distinct CDR3 sequences, around 13% found once; its top ten account for about an eighth. Whole-study results and caveats: There was a suggestion from the authors that each seasonal influenza vaccination recruits few new T cells.

The V segment lost 3 bases and the J segment 8 bases; nucleotides outside the gene matches: 15. The CDR3 extends over 18 amino acids. CDR1 SGHRS and CDR2 YFSETQ come from the germline V gene. Sequencing was performed on PBMCs from blood, taken 35 to 45 days after vaccination. The origin of this receptor is a man aged 45-60 years who received an inactivated influenza vaccine. This chain joins TRBV5-1 and TRBJ2-3; 13 nucleotides align to TRBD2. CDR3 nucleotides: TGCGCCAGCAGCTCAGGGACTAGCGGGAAGGTGGATTCGGCTACGCAGTATTTT. It translates to CASSSGTSGKVDSATQYF.